This T cell receptor (beta chain) is drawn from a study of cytomegalovirus exposure and HLA in healthy donors (dated by TCRdb to the late 2010s). In terms of the full investigation: An earlier analysis of about 530 of the donors reported about 280 Gb of sequence data and 117 million unique TCR beta sequences obtained from approximately 180 million T cells. The study used immunosequencing to profile the T cell repertoires of around 600 subjects and linked those repertoires to cytomegalovirus serostatus. The genetic ancestry cluster associated with self-reported Caucasian donors included roughly 84% of the roughly 400 genotyped donors. About 280 gigabases of sequencing data and about 92 million unique TCR sequences made up an early release that covered approximately 700 HLA-typed donors. The aim of the study was to test whether cataloging public T cell receptors could identify signatures of past pathogen exposure. Rather than drawing on any new phenotypic data, the later analysis identified candidate immune exposures from TCR beta sequences and the way those sequences occurred across donors. Across around 400 genotyped donors of the cohort, an average of roughly 250,000 unique TCR beta nucleotide sequences per donor were sequenced, and 15% to 20% of those sequences were non-productive. Typing coverage differed by locus: A, B, C, DRB1 and DQB1 were typed in roughly 629-630 donors, DQA1 in about 500, DPA1 in 600 to 610, and DPB1 in just under 490. In a later genetic analysis, genome-wide SNP genotypes for about three fifths of the 666 donors were used, and that subset was treated as a discovery cohort. Along with the approximately 670-subject first cohort, a separate validation cohort of over 90 different subjects was used. Every repertoire in the discovery cohort had been generated on one and the same sequencing platform. An earlier analysis of roughly 580 of the donors used high-throughput TCR beta sequencing to judge whether each TCR beta V gene segment behaved as functional or pseudogenic. Both class I and class II loci were covered by HLA typing, at four-digit resolution. To predict cytomegalovirus infection status, the study brought together high-throughput TCR immunosequencing, statistical association of individual TCRs with disease status, and machine learning. A later analysis re-analyzed previously published TCR beta repertoires from 550 to 700 donors and added high-resolution HLA genotyping to study TCR occurrence patterns. Alongside the repertoire data, information on donor age, sex, ethnicity and CMV serostatus was compiled. Roughly five DR-DQ haplotypes were treated as single units for association and clustering because of strong linkage in the cohort.

CDR1 and CDR2 are read off the germline V gene (reference sequence) as GTSNPN and SVGIG. Relative to germline, V is 7 bases shorter and J is 2 bases shorter, with 14 bases between their ends. The CDR3 spans 14 residues, from the cysteine through the phenylalanine. Solely the CDR3 DNA is kept, with 42 bases framed from the first base. Worth noting for this clone: The specificity of this receptor is unknown. No qualities accompany the bases; no much larger clone lies one base away.

Results the study describes overall, beyond this receptor: According to a later genetic analysis, donors in an Asian-associated ancestry cluster had fewer N-insertions in productive TCRs than the approximately 630-donor mean. The 87-base-pair reads could not distinguish some IMGT-functional V segments, including TRBV6-2 and TRBV6-3, so those segments were excluded. Several of the top co-occurrence clusters appeared to be linked to parvovirus B19, influenza, CMV and Epstein-Barr virus, according to a later analysis. Immune exposure information for the cohort was limited to CMV serostatus. Linkage disequilibrium might explain the correlated functional status among segregating V segments, but an unknown experimental factor could not be excluded. In a later analysis, the rate of TCR association differed among HLA loci, with DRB1 alleles having the most associated TCRs and HLA-C alleles having the fewest. Cytomegalovirus status was reported to be diagnosed by the classifier with high specificity and sensitivity in both the original and validation cohorts. A few of the identified cytomegalovirus-associated TCR beta chains were confirmed in vitro to be specific for cytomegalovirus antigens. The presence/absence analyses assumed that sequencing depth was roughly uniform across donors, and that assumption may not be true. Because counts were too low, under 20 rarely observed V segments, including chromosome 9 orphons, were left out of the earlier analysis of some 600 of the donors. This cohort had only TCR beta chains sequenced, and the lack of alpha or paired-chain data limited which features could be detected. At a false discovery rate of 0.05, a later analysis linked under 20,000 TCR beta sequences to specific HLA alleles. HLA typing was unavailable for some donors at each locus, so association tests used only the typed subset. While some public TCRs were present in many individuals, most TCR sequences turned up only very rarely across donors. According to a later analysis, most CMV-associated TCR beta chains appeared to be HLA-restricted, and the HLA associations seemed to be driven largely by CMV exposure. A further reported finding was that TCR beta sequences accurately predicted the HLA-A and HLA-B alleles for most subjects in the first cohort. The sequencing pipeline was judged likely to have produced a cluster of highly shared sequence variants as a technical artifact. An association between a missense DCLRE1C variant and V-gene and J-gene trimming of TCR beta chains was found in a later genetic analysis and replicated in an independent cohort. Compared with equally common non-associated chains, HLA-associated TCR beta chains in a later analysis were more clonally expanded and had lower generation probabilities. A total of 150 to 200 TCR beta chains were listed by the study as associated with cytomegalovirus. According to the authors, the approach could potentially be generalized to other disease states and immunological phenotypes. In an earlier analysis of 587 of the donors, most TCR beta V segments were observed in productive rearrangements about 87% or about 30% of the time, broadly matching IMGT annotations. Assigning TCR associations to individual alleles was difficult when HLA alleles, especially DR and DQ, strongly co-occurred.

Library preparation used the immunoSEQ multiplex PCR assay. The multiplex PCR relied on a mix of 60 forward primers for TCR Vbeta segments and 13 reverse primers for TCR Jbeta segments. The CDR3 region of rearranged TCR beta genes was amplified from genomic DNA with a multiplex PCR assay. On the Illumina HiSeq System, the amplified TCR beta libraries were sequenced as 87-base-pair reads. The study's processing was this. Across the 700 or so repertoires, a later analysis counted 80 million or so unique TCR beta chains, some 11 million of which were shared by at least two donors. Raw reads were error-corrected and collapsed into unique sequences with a nearest-neighbor algorithm that merged closely related sequences to remove PCR and sequencing errors. CDR3 sequences were aligned to IMGT reference sequences to assign V, D and J gene segments. For a sequence to be retained, at least a six-nucleotide match to both a V gene segment and a J gene segment was required. A rearrangement counted as productive if the CDR3 had no stop codons and remained in frame with V and J, and every other rearrangement counted as non-productive. Following IMGT convention, CDR3 was defined as the stretch from the second conserved V-encoded cysteine to the conserved J-encoded phenylalanine. In an earlier analysis of just under 600 of the donors, sequences lacking an unambiguous match to a single V gene segment were excluded. In an earlier analysis of approximately 590 of the donors, V segments were called functional above 56.7% productive rearrangements and were called segregating when the between-donor standard deviation exceeded 5%. A statistical classification framework was built to diagnose cytomegalovirus status from the catalog of TCR beta chain sequences. V and J gene assignment, in a later analysis, came from comparing TCR nucleotide sequences with IMGT/GENE-DB human TR gene sequences. The TCRdist pipeline was used in a later analysis to assign CDR3 sequences and most-parsimonious VDJ recombination scenarios. In a later analysis, each TCR beta chain was defined by its CDR3 amino acid sequence together with its V-gene family, and reads without a unique V-gene family were excluded. In a later analysis, fewer than 600 highly shared, low-generation-probability nucleotide sequences were removed to address suspected cross-contamination and a sequencing artifact. For each public chain, a later analysis derived a clonal expansion index from normalized ranks of inferred template counts within each repertoire. A later analysis computed generation probabilities with a VDJ recombination model fitted to out-of-frame rearrangements, and checked the results against IGoR. Hypergeometric tests were used in a later analysis to score TCR-TCR, TCR-HLA and TCR-CMV co-occurrence, with a repertoire-size bias correction applied to the TCR pairs. False discovery rates were estimated in a later analysis by permuting HLA or CMV assignments 20 times. A later analysis grouped co-occurring TCRs with DBSCAN, adding TCRdist sequence similarity when clustering within HLA-allele-positive subsets. Repertoires with fewer than 30,000 or more than 120,000 public chains, plus five repertoires with anomalous nucleotide sharing, were excluded from co-occurrence clustering. Imported from immuneACCESS, the table was reduced by TCRdb to in-frame sequences with V and J called. These copies leave out some clones; in studies compared against another copy, an unresolved V gene accounts for under half, and the cause of the remainder is not known. Clone size and V and J calls were adopted from that table, with D and trimming inferred from the DNA. The sample table holds under 110,000 clones, of which 71% were seen once. The ten largest clonotypes hold 2.5% to 3.5% of the sample.

The cohort consisted of some 670 healthy bone marrow donors. At the time of sampling, every cohort member was nominally healthy, though immune exposures that went unrecorded were likely present. The donor tested CMV seronegative and was one of the 352 seronegative cohort members. Each donor provided a peripheral blood sample, and peripheral blood mononuclear cells were used for TCR beta sequencing. The Qiagen DNeasy Blood Extraction Kit was used to extract genomic DNA from the blood cell samples. The sequencing sample was made of PBMCs. The V and J segments used are TRBV30 and TRBJ1-4; a tentative D match to TRBD1 spans 6 bases. This clonotype was sampled from a female donor in good health and CMV-seronegative. The CDR3 region: CAYSQGGTNEKLFF. The DNA sequence is given as TGTGCCTATTCACAGGGAGGGACTAATGAAAAACTGTTTTTT.